This TCR beta chain was recorded in a study of CD8 T cells in Susac syndrome. With 5 bases removed from V and 7 bases from J, the gap between germline ends came to 14 bases. Germline CDR1 reads DFQATT; CDR2 reads SNEGSKA (reference sequence). The CDR3 consists of 12 residues. The sample holds one count of this clonotype. Sequencing of TCR beta covered CD8+ and CD4+ T cells obtained from blood. The control group consisted of healthy donors matched for age and sex. While CD8+ and CD4+ T cells were isolated negatively, TEMRA cells were enriched by FACS. The authors reverse transcribed roughly 0.5 to 1 ug RNA with random hexamers. The immunoSEQ assay covered 54 Vbeta and 13 Jbeta segments for CDR3. TCRdb independently ran MiXCR on the immunoSEQ multiplex PCR reads; one entry per CDR3 protein. Here the sample spans under 200,000 distinct CDR3 sequences, over 85% being singletons.

The V call is TRBV20-1, the J call TRBJ1-2; a possible D gene is TRBD1 (6 bases). The sequence came from a human donor in good health. Sequencing was done on a sample of CD4+ T cells from PBMCs. The CDR3 nucleotides read TGCAGTGCTTTTAACAGGGATGTTGGCTACACCTTC. Translating gives CSAFNRDVGYTF.